This entry lists 20 T cell receptor beta chains sequenced from one sample in a study of metastatic and nonmetastatic thyroid tumors. Thyroid surgery had not been preceded by any treatment in any patient. TCRdb reassembled clones from the PCR reads with MiXCR. Here the sample spans about 33,000 clones, 18% being singletons. Sequencing was done on a sample of blood. These TCRs come from a male donor with papillary thyroid cancer or a benign thyroid nodule (not recorded which). Some clones in this sample may be carry-over from other donors' samples.

This clone was counted many times. The chain employs TRBV6-1 and TRBJ1-2, with a weak D call TRBD1 (5 bases). The CDR3 contains 12 residues. The germline V gene has CDR1 MNHNS and CDR2 SASEGT. CDR3 nucleotides: TGTGGGTCTGGGACTGATAACTATGGCTACACCTTC. Its protein is CGSGTDNYGYTF.

This clone has a count of ten or more. Other DNA sequences in the same sample also yield this CDR3. The chain carries TRBV15 and TRBJ2-1, with 14 bases identical to TRBD2. Germline CDR1 reads LNHNV; CDR2 reads YYDKDF (reference sequence). This CDR3 comprises 16 residues. The trim removed 3 bases at V and 10 bases at J, leaving 8 bases unmatched. The DNA for the CDR3 is TGTGCCACCAGCAGGGGACTAGCGGGAGCCAGGCCAGAGCAGTTCTTC. It yields the protein CATSRGLAGARPEQFF.

A note on this clone: One end of the junction fails to match germline, which may point to a read error. This chain joins TRBV20-1 and TRBJ1-3, with no clear D. Germline loops: CDR1 DFQATT, CDR2 SNEGSKA (reference sequence). The CDR3 has 12 residues. CDR3 residues: CSARVAGNTIYF. The CDR3 region has the DNA TGCAGTGCGAGAGTGGCTGGAAACACCATATATTTT.

Concerning this clone itself: The conserved phenylalanine or tryptophan is not found at the CDR3 terminus, so this likely reflects a read error. The V and J genes are TRBV6-1 and TRBJ1-1; D is unresolved. This CDR3 has 12 residues. CDR1 and CDR2 from the germline V gene are MNHNS and SASEGT. V lost 8 bases and J lost 1, with 8 bases in between. Here the CDR3 reads CASGGGNTEAFY. The DNA of the CDR3 is TGTGCCAGCGGCGGCGGGAACACTGAAGCTTTCTAT.

This clone is classed as medium-sized. This chain connects TRBV6-2 or TRBV6-3 to TRBJ2-1; a possible D gene is TRBD2 (5 bases). The V end lost 2 bases, the J end lost 9 bases, and 11 bases lay between the germline ends. CDR1 and CDR2 from the germline V gene are MNHEY and SVGEGT. The length of the CDR3 is 13 residues. The CDR3 spells CASSYLSGSEQFF. DNA for the CDR3: TGTGCCAGCAGTTACCTATCGGGGAGTGAGCAGTTCTTC.

This clone has at least ten counts. An end of the junction does not agree with germline; a read error may underlie this. The V and J genes are TRBV12-3 or TRBV12-4 and TRBJ1-1; TRBD1 matches 7 bases. The CDR3 loop spans 14 amino acids. CDR3 amino acids: CASSSRGGGTEASF. CDR3 coding DNA: TGTGCCAGCAGTTCCCGCGGAGGGGGCACTGAAGCTTCCTTT.

There are many counts of this clone. The chain couples TRBV20-1 to TRBJ2-3; 10 positions match TRBD2. Unmatched junction bases numbered 6, after V lost 5 bases and J lost 1 base. The CDR3 runs 15 residues. Germline CDR1 DFQATT, CDR2 SNEGSKA (reference sequence). The CDR3 is CSASTLAGGTDTQYF. CDR3 nucleotides: TGCAGTGCTTCCACCCTAGCGGGGGGCACAGATACGCAGTATTTT.

The table lists this clone with a few counts. One end of the junction is discordant with germline, which a read error may explain. The rearrangement joins TRBV7-9 to TRBJ1-2, with D perhaps TRBD1 (6 bases). Looked up from germline, CDR1 is SEHNR and CDR2 is FQNEAQ (reference sequence). This CDR3 contains 12 residues. CDR3 amino acids: CASSPGQNCYTF. The CDR3 DNA sequence: TGCGCCAGCAGCCCAGGACAGAATTGCTACACCTTC. The variable domain in full, with the rest retrieved from reference TRBV7-9 and TRBJ1-2, is DTGVSQNPRHKITKRGQNVTFRCDPISEHNRLYWYRQTLGQGPEFLTYFQNEAQLEKSRLLSDRFSAERPKGSFSTLEIQRTEQGDSAMYLCASSPGQNCYTFGSGTRLTVV.

In its sample, this clone was seen many times. The rearrangement joins TRBV3-1 to TRBJ2-1; 9 bases line up with TRBD2. The CDR3 runs to 17 residues. Looked up from germline, CDR1 is LGHDT and CDR2 is YNNKEL (reference sequence). V shed 1 base and J 7 bases; nucleotides not matched to a gene: 11. CDR3 DNA: TGTGCCAGCAGCCAAGTGATTGTAGCGGGAGCGGGGAATGAGCAGTTCTTC. Its translation: CASSQVIVAGAGNEQFF.

This rearrangement joins TRBV6-1 to TRBJ1-6; no reliable D call. Germline CDR1 is MNHNS and CDR2 is SASEGT. This CDR3 contains 14 residues. V was pared by 8 bases and J by 10 bases, with 18 bases between. The CDR3 DNA reads as TGTGCCAGCGCCGGCGGGCGGTCGAGGTCACCCCTCCACTTT. The encoded protein is CASAGGRSRSPLHF.

This clone was counted many times. The gene calls are TRBV7-8 and TRBJ1-1, with a possible D match to TRBD1 (6 bases). Trimming stripped 1 base from V and 0 bases from J, with 15 bases between. This CDR3 contains 17 residues. Germline V gene data show CDR1 as SGHVS and CDR2 as FQNEAQ. CDR3 sequence: CASSLDGGLGMNTEAFF. The DNA for the CDR3 is TGTGCCAGCAGCTTAGATGGGGGCCTGGGAATGAACACTGAAGCTTTCTTT.

This clone was recorded many times. The sample holds other DNA sequences that translate to the same CDR3. The CDR3 DNA follows: TGTGCCATCGGACAGAAAGAGACCCAGTACTTC. It yields the protein CAIGQKETQYF. The rearrangement uses TRBV10-3 and TRBJ2-5; possibly TRBD1 for D (6 bases). V lost 8 bases to trimming and J lost 3 bases, with 7 bases between them. The CDR3 spans 11 residues. Germline values: CDR1 ENHRY, CDR2 SYGVKD.

On this clone itself: A read error may explain this, as a much larger clone is one base away. The J gene is TRBJ1-2, the V gene TRBV10-3; 7 bases match TRBD1. Unmatched junction bases numbered 13, after V lost 2 bases and J lost 10 bases. Germline V lookup: CDR1 ENHRY, CDR2 SYGVKD. The CDR3 totals 15 residues. CDR3 coding DNA: TGTGCCATCAGTGAGGGTGTGACAGGGACGCCAGTCTACACCTTC. Residues: CAISEGVTGTPVYTF.

This clone is medium-sized. V gene TRBV6-6 combines with J gene TRBJ2-2; the D gene is possibly TRBD1 (5 bases). Per germline, CDR1 MNHNY and CDR2 SVGAGI (reference sequence). The CDR3 has 15 amino acids. The V end was cut by 2 bases, the J end by 6 bases, with 13 bases between. The CDR3 is CASSYQGSLSGELFF. CDR3 coding DNA: TGTGCCAGCAGTTACCAGGGAAGTTTATCCGGGGAGCTGTTTTTT.

This clone was recorded many times. A much larger clone lies one base from this, so it may be a read error. The V and J genes are TRBV6-1 and TRBJ2-1, with 9 bases matching TRBD2. Germline CDR1 and CDR2: MNHNS and SASEGT. The CDR3 covers 14 residues. The CDR3 DNA reads TGTGTCAGTCGTTTAGCGGGAGAGAGCAATGAGCAGTTCTTC. Translation: CVSRLAGESNEQFF.

This clone appeared a few times. An end of the junction does not agree with germline; a read error may underlie this. The J gene is TRBJ1-3, the V gene TRBV6-1; D remains unclear. The CDR3 totals 14 residues. Germline V gives CDR1 MNHNS, CDR2 SASEGT. The CDR3 loop is CASNSITSVNTIYF. For the CDR3, the DNA is TGTGCCAGCAACTCCATCACGTCTGTAAACACCATATATTTT.

The table lists this clone with many counts. The chain combines TRBV7-9 with TRBJ2-3, with D possibly called TRBD1 or TRBD2 (5 bases each). Germline CDR1 is SEHNR and CDR2 is FQNEAQ (reference sequence). V lost 5 bases and J 2 bases, leaving 17 bases between the germline ends. This CDR3 spans 16 amino acids. The CDR3, as DNA: TGTGCCAGCAGCACCCTTCAGCCGGGGCTCACAGATACGCAGTATTTT. It is translated as CASSTLQPGLTDTQYF. Supplemented by reference TRBV7-9 and TRBJ2-3, the full variable domain reads DTGVSQNPRHKITKRGQNVTFRCDPISEHNRLYWYRQTLGQGPEFLTYFQNEAQLEKSRLLSDRFSAERPKGSFSTLEIQRTEQGDSAMYLCASSTLQPGLTDTQYFGPGTRLTVL.

By frequency in the sample, this clone is medium-sized. The chain joins TRBV6-1 to TRBJ2-3, with TRBD2 identical over 10 bases. V lost 8 bases, J lost 0 bases, and 2 bases stayed unmatched. The germline V gene encodes CDR1 MNHNS and CDR2 SASEGT. This CDR3 is 14 amino acids long. CDR3 nucleotides: TGTGCCAGCTGGACTAGCGGTAGCACAGATACGCAGTATTTT. It yields the protein CASWTSGSTDTQYF.

This clone came up many times. This chain joins TRBV30 and TRBJ1-1; D remains ambiguous. V was trimmed by 4 bases and J by 5 bases, leaving 11 bases between them. The CDR3 is made up of 12 amino acids. Germline V gene lookup returns CDR1 GTSNPN and CDR2 SVGIG (reference sequence). CDR3 sequence reads: CAWNGVRTEAFF. The CDR3 nucleotides read TGTGCCTGGAACGGGGTTCGGACTGAAGCTTTCTTT.

This chain links TRBV7-2 with TRBJ2-3, with D tentatively TRBD2 (6 bases). Germline CDR1 SGHTA, CDR2 FQGNSA. V was clipped by 2 bases and J by 11 bases, with 14 bases between them. The CDR3 has 13 residues. DNA of the CDR3: TGTGCCAGCAGCTTAACCGTGACTAGATGGCAGTATTTT. As protein: CASSLTVTRWQYF.